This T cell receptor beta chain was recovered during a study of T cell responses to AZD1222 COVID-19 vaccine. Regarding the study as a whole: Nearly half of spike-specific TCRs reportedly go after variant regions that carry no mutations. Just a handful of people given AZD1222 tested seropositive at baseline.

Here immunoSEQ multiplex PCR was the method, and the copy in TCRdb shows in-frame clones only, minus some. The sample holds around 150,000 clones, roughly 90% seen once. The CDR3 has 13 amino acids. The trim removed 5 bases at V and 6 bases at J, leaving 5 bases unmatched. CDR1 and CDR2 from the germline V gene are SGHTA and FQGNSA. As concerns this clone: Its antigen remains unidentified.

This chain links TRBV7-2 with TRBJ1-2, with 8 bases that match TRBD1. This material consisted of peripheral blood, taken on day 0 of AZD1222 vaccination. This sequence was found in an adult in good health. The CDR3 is CASSPDRGHGYTF. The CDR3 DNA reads TGTGCCAGCAGCCCCGACAGGGGCCATGGCTACACCTTC. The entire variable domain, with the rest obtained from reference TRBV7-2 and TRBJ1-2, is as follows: GAGVSQSPSNKVTEKGKDVELRCDPISGHTALYWYRQSLGQGLEFLIYFQGNSAPDKSGLPSDRFSAERTGGSVSTLTIQRTQQEDSAVYLCASSPDRGHGYTFGSGTRLTVV.